The 3 T cell receptor beta chains presented below share a single source sample, sequenced in a study of post-analysis software for immune sequencing data. Tagging with unique molecular identifiers was a feature of the TCR beta cDNA libraries. TCRdb reprocessed the PCR reads via MiXCR and lists one record per CDR3 protein. The data hold roughly 650,000 distinct CDR3 sequences, with 55% to 60% observed a single time. Their specific antigens are unknown. Findings and limits, study-wide: Patients had higher frequencies than controls of about five TRBV segments, including TRBV5-6, TRBV5-1 and TRBV20-1.

Specimen: blood. The receptors were gathered from a girl aged 2-9 years with multiple sclerosis.

This clonotype was observed a single time. This chain links TRBV2 with TRBJ1-5; possibly TRBD1 for D (6 bases). V lost 8 bases and J 0 bases, leaving 14 bases between the germline ends. Per germline, CDR1 SNHLY and CDR2 FYNNEI. The CDR3 runs to 15 residues. This CDR3 reads CASEDRNYSNQPQHF. The DNA for the CDR3 is TGTGCCAGCGAAGACAGGAATTATAGCAATCAGCCCCAGCATTTT.

The chain joins TRBV6-5 to TRBJ2-3; possibly TRBD2 for D (5 bases). Trimming removed 6 bases from V and 8 bases from J, with 15 bases in between. CDR3 length: 13 residues. In germline, CDR1 is MNHEY, CDR2 SVGAGI. CDR3 in amino acids: CASSLQREGTQYF. Written as DNA, the CDR3 is TGTGCCAGCAGCCTCCAACGAGAGGGTACGCAGTATTTT.

The rearrangement uses TRBV5-1 and TRBJ2-3; D may be TRBD1 or TRBD2 (5 bases each). The CDR3 is made up of 16 amino acids. Trimming shortened V by 1 base and J by 2 bases, and 14 bases separated the two germline ends. CDR1 SGHRS and CDR2 YFSETQ come from the germline V gene. For the CDR3, the DNA is TGCGCCAGCAGCTTGCGGGGCCAGGACCTCACAGATACGCAGTATTTT. Translating it yields CASSLRGQDLTDTQYF.